Each of the 24 T cell receptor beta chains below was sequenced from the same sample in a study of T-cell memory formation after mild COVID-19. In TCRdb, the 5' RACE reads were re-called with MiXCR into one record per CDR3 protein. The data contain approximately 390,000 distinct CDR3 sequences, about a sixth of them singletons. The sample comprised PBMCs or a T cell subset sorted from them (not recorded which). The receptors originated from a man aged 18 to 35 who had mild COVID-19 (a few samples of this study predate the infection). Cell type and time point are not known.

The chain is built from TRBV5-1 and TRBJ2-5, with D perhaps TRBD1 or TRBD2 (5 bases each). The CDR3 has 16 residues. The V gene's germline CDR1 is SGHRS and CDR2 YFSETQ. The germline V and J ends were trimmed by 4 bases and 2 bases, with 18 bases remaining between them. This CDR3 reads CASSPGMRGRQETQYF. CDR3 nucleotide sequence: TGCGCCAGCAGCCCGGGAATGAGGGGAAGACAAGAGACCCAGTACTTC.

The rearrangement uses TRBV6-2 or TRBV6-3 and TRBJ2-5; TRBD1 matches at 10 bases. CDR1 and CDR2 from the germline V gene are MNHEY and SVGEGT. J gave up 5 bases and V 6 bases, and 9 bases lay outside the gene matches. This CDR3 is 15 amino acids long. CDR3 coding DNA: TGTGCCAGCAGATCTGACAGGGGGCTTTTCGAGACCCAGTACTTC. Amino acids: CASRSDRGLFETQYF.

The chain uses TRBV7-9 and TRBJ1-5; 7 positions match TRBD1. This CDR3 is built from 16 residues. V was pared by 4 bases and J by 2 bases, with 8 bases of the junction left unmatched. CDR1 SEHNR and CDR2 FQNEAQ come from the germline V gene (reference sequence). The CDR3 nucleotides read TGTGCCAGCAGCTCAGTAGGAGGGGGCGGCAATCAGCCCCAGCATTTT. Its protein is CASSSVGGGGNQPQHF.

J is TRBJ2-3 and V is TRBV5-1; TRBD1 or TRBD2 may be the D gene (5 bases each). Germline lookup yields CDR1 SGHRS and CDR2 YFSETQ. The CDR3 runs 16 residues. V lost 4 bases to trimming and J lost 2 bases, with 17 bases between them. In DNA form, the CDR3 reads TGCGCCAGCAGCCCCCCCGGGGCTAGCACCACAGATACGCAGTATTTT. Translated: CASSPPGASTTDTQYF.

V gene TRBV3-1 combines with J gene TRBJ1-2; D is unresolved. Germline V lookup: CDR1 LGHDT, CDR2 YNNKEL (reference sequence). The CDR3 loop spans 12 amino acids. V lost 1 base to trimming and J lost 4 bases, with 4 bases between them. The CDR3 loop is CASSQVTYGYTF. CDR3 nucleotides: TGTGCCAGCAGCCAAGTTACCTATGGCTACACCTTC.

This clonotype was found a few times. The rearrangement links TRBV2 to TRBJ2-7; either TRBD1 or TRBD2 may supply D (6 bases each). The V end lost 8 bases, the J end lost 6 bases, and 20 bases lay between the germline ends. The CDR3 is made up of 14 amino acids. Germline V lookup: CDR1 SNHLY, CDR2 FYNNEI. The DNA of the CDR3 is TGTGCCAGCGACCTTAGCGGATCCAGGGGCGAGCAGTACTTC. It is translated as CASDLSGSRGEQYF.

On this clonotype: A read error may produce the germline difference seen at one junction end. The chain uses TRBV6-2 or TRBV6-3 and TRBJ1-2; no clear D gene. The CDR3 covers 8 residues. Per germline, CDR1 MNHEY and CDR2 SVGEGT. The CDR3 DNA follows: TGTGCCAGCAGTCCTCCCGCCTTC. Translated: CASSPPAF.

V is TRBV7-2 and J is TRBJ2-7, with TRBD2 matching over 13 bases. The ends lost 5 bases at V and 3 bases at J; junction bases unmatched: 7. There are 16 residues in the CDR3. CDR1 and CDR2 (germline): SGHTA, FQGNSA. DNA for the CDR3: TGTGCCAGCAGCCATGGACTAGCGGGGGCTAACTACGAGCAGTACTTC. It codes for CASSHGLAGANYEQYF.

The V and J genes are TRBV5-4 and TRBJ2-1; 7 bases align to TRBD2. CDR3 length: 13 residues. Germline V gives CDR1 SGHNT, CDR2 YYREEE (reference sequence). J was trimmed by 7 bases and V by 0 bases; bases with no gene match: 1. CDR3 sequence (DNA): TGTGCCAGCAGCTTGGCCGGGAGGAATGAGCAGTTCTTC. Translation gives CASSLAGRNEQFF.

V usage is TRBV11-2 and J usage is TRBJ2-7; 8 bases map to TRBD1. Germline V lookup: CDR1 SGHAT, CDR2 FQNNGV. V was clipped by 5 bases and J by 3 bases; unmatched bases: 6. The CDR3 extends over 14 amino acids. In nucleotides, the CDR3 is TGTGCCAGCAGCCCCCAGACAGGGGACTACGAGCAGTACGTC. Its protein product is CASSPQTGDYEQYV.

This clonotype was seen more than once but under ten times. The rearrangement uses TRBV9 and TRBJ2-1, with 7 bases fitting TRBD2. This CDR3 is 17 amino acids long. The junction had 15 bases not matched to a gene; V was cut back by 4 bases and J by 5 bases. CDR1 is SGDLS, CDR2 YYNGEE, per germline. As DNA, the CDR3 is TGTGCCAGCAGCCCCAGCGGGAACTCCCTCGGAAACAATGAGCAGTTCTTC. This codes for CASSPSGNSLGNNEQFF. The entire variable domain, with the rest obtained from reference TRBV9 and TRBJ2-1, is as follows: DSGVTQTPKHLITATGQRVTLRCSPRSGDLSVYWYQQSLDQGLQFLIQYYNGEERAKGNILERFSAQQFPDLHSELNLSSLELGDSALYFCASSPSGNSLGNNEQFFGPGTRLTVL.

This clonotype was counted at least ten times. The V gene is TRBV12-3 or TRBV12-4, the J gene TRBJ2-2, with a weak D call TRBD1 (6 bases). The CDR3 runs to 12 residues. V lost 7 bases, J lost 6 bases, and 9 bases lay in between. The CDR3 bases are TGTGCCAGCACCTCAGGGGCCGGGGAGCTGTTTTTT. It encodes CASTSGAGELFF.

V gene TRBV7-6 combines with J gene TRBJ2-2; the match to TRBD1 covers 7 bases. This CDR3 contains 17 residues. The germline CDR1 and CDR2 sequences are SGHVS and FNYEAQ. V gave up 4 bases and J gave up 3 bases; unmatched junction bases: 11. CDR3 DNA: TGTGCCAGCAGCTACTCTCGGACAGGAGCTGACACCGGGGAGCTGTTTTTT. Amino acids: CASSYSRTGADTGELFF.

In its sample, this clonotype was seen a few times. The chain has TRBV5-1 and TRBJ2-7; no clear D gene. V lost 1 base and J 2 bases, leaving 7 bases between the germline ends. Germline V CDR1 and CDR2: SGHRS, YFSETQ. This CDR3 has 13 residues. The CDR3 sequence is CASSLYGAYEQYF. The CDR3 DNA sequence: TGCGCCAGCAGCTTGTACGGAGCCTACGAGCAGTACTTC. The full variable domain, its missing parts supplied by reference TRBV5-1 and TRBJ2-7, is KAGVTQTPRYLIKTRGQQVTLSCSPISGHRSVSWYQQTPGQGLQFLFEYFSETQRNKGNFPGRFSGRQFSNSRSEMNVSTLELGDSALYLCASSLYGAYEQYFGPGTRLTVT.

This clonotype was found a few times. This chain uses TRBV28 with TRBJ1-5; unclear D gene. Germline V gives CDR1 MDHEN, CDR2 SYDVKM. Deletions cut 6 bases from V and 7 bases from J, with 22 bases between. The CDR3 length is 16 residues. CDR3 sequence: CASSHTQGGPGQPQHF. The CDR3 nucleotides read TGTGCCAGCAGCCATACACAAGGAGGGCCCGGACAGCCCCAGCATTTT.

There are a few counts of this clonotype. The V gene is TRBV4-1, the J gene TRBJ2-1, with 10 bases aligning to TRBD2. Germline V gene data show CDR1 as MGHRA and CDR2 as YSYEKL. This CDR3 is built from 21 residues. The V segment lost 3 bases and the J segment 1 base; nucleotides outside the gene matches: 18. The CDR3 region has the DNA TGCGCCAGCAGCCATGGAGATGTTCTAGCGGGGGCCCACCGATCCTACAATGAGCAGTTCTTC. Translating gives CASSHGDVLAGAHRSYNEQFF.

The chain links TRBV20-1 to TRBJ2-7, with D tentatively TRBD1 (5 bases). Trimming stripped 1 base from V and 2 bases from J, with 9 bases between. The CDR3 covers 13 residues. From germline, CDR1 is DFQATT and CDR2 SNEGSKA (reference sequence). The CDR3 loop reads CSARGRATYEQYF. The CDR3 coding sequence is TGCAGTGCTAGAGGCAGGGCCACCTACGAGCAGTACTTC.

The V and J genes are TRBV12-3 or TRBV12-4 and TRBJ2-6; the D is unclear. CDR3 size: 15 residues. V was clipped by 4 bases and J by 0 bases, with 7 bases between them. The CDR3 coding sequence is TGTGCCAGCAGTTCTTCTCACTCTGGGGCCAACGTCCTGACTTTC. This gives the protein CASSSSHSGANVLTF.

The chain joins TRBV7-9 to TRBJ2-5; D gene ambiguous. This CDR3 contains 12 residues. V was trimmed by 3 bases and J by 7 bases, leaving 9 bases between them. Germline CDR1 and CDR2: SEHNR and FQNEAQ (reference sequence). The CDR3: CASSFNLGTQYF. CDR3 nucleotides: TGTGCCAGCAGCTTTAACCTCGGGACCCAGTACTTC.

This clonotype was counted a few times. The chain uses TRBV7-2 and TRBJ2-7; D perhaps matches TRBD2 (6 bases). The CDR3 spans 16 residues. In germline, CDR1 is SGHTA, CDR2 FQGNSA. V lost 4 bases, J lost 5 bases, and 21 bases lay in between. CDR3 loop: CASSSDPGRSSHEQYF. CDR3 coding DNA: TGTGCCAGCAGCTCGGACCCAGGGAGGTCGTCACACGAGCAGTACTTC.

This clonotype showed up just a few times. The V gene is TRBV7-2, the J gene TRBJ1-5, with D tentatively TRBD1 (5 bases). The CDR3 has 15 amino acids. Germline V lookup: CDR1 SGHTA, CDR2 FQGNSA. V was trimmed by 5 bases and J by 3 bases, leaving 14 bases between them. CDR3 protein: CASSRVGGVNQPQHF. CDR3 sequence (DNA): TGTGCCAGCAGCCGGGTTGGAGGGGTCAATCAGCCCCAGCATTTT.

The chain uses TRBV24-1 and TRBJ1-1; TRBD1 is a possible D gene (5 bases). Deletions cut 5 bases from V and 2 bases from J, with 8 bases between. The CDR3 consists of 13 residues. The germline gives CDR1 KGHDR, CDR2 SFDVKD. The CDR3 here is CATSGGSNTEAFF. The CDR3 DNA is TGTGCCACCAGTGGGGGCAGCAACACTGAAGCTTTCTTT.

This chain connects TRBV12-3 or TRBV12-4 to TRBJ2-3, with 8 nucleotides matching TRBD2. The CDR3 contains 12 residues. J was trimmed by 6 bases and V by 7 bases; bases with no gene match: 3. The CDR3 protein is CASTGRGDTQYF. The CDR3 bases are TGTGCCAGCACCGGGAGGGGGGATACGCAGTATTTT.

This clonotype was seen a few times. V is TRBV12-3 or TRBV12-4 and J is TRBJ2-5; 7 positions match TRBD2. J lost 5 bases, V lost 6 bases, and 0 bases had no gene match. CDR3 length: 11 amino acids. CDR3 loop: CASRLAETQYF. The CDR3 DNA follows: TGTGCCAGCAGACTAGCGGAGACCCAGTACTTC.